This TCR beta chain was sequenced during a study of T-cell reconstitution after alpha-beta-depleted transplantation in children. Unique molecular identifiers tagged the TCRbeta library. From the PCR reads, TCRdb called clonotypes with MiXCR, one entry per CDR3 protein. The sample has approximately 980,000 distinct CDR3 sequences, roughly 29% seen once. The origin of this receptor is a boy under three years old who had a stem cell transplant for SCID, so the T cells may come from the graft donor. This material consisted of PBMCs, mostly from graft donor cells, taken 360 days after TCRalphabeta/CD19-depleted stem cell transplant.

The CDR3 sequence: CASSSKRGGWADTQYF. DNA of the CDR3: TGTGCCAGCAGCTCTAAGCGGGGGGGCTGGGCAGATACGCAGTATTTT. The chain joins TRBV7-2 to TRBJ2-3; 10 bases align to TRBD2. Trimming cost V 4 bases and J 4 bases; bases outside gene matches: 8. The CDR3 loop spans 16 amino acids. The V gene's germline CDR1 is SGHTA and CDR2 FQGNSA.